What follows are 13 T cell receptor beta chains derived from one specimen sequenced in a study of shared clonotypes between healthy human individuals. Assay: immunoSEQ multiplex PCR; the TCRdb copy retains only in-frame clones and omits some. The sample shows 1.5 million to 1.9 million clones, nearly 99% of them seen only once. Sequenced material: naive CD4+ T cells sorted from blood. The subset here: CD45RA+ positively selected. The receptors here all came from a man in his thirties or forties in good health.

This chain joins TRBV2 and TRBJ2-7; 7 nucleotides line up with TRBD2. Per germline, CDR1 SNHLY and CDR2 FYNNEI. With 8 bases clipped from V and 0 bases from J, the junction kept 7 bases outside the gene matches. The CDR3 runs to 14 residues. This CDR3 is CASLTSDYSYEQYF. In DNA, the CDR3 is TGTGCCAGCTTAACTAGCGACTACTCCTACGAGCAGTACTTC.

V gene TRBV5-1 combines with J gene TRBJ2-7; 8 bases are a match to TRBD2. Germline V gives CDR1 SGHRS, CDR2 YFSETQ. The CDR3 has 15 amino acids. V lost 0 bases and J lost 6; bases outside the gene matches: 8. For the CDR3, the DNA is TGCGCCAGCAGCTTGGTGCCGGGAGGGCCGAGCGAGCAGTACTTC. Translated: CASSLVPGGPSEQYF.

The CDR3 coding sequence is TGTGCCAGCAGCCGACCCCAGGGAGTTCGAGCCAAAAACATTCAGTACTTC. Its protein product is CASSRPQGVRAKNIQYF. The rearrangement joins TRBV11-2 to TRBJ2-4; the D gene could be TRBD1 or TRBD2 (5 bases each). The V and J ends lost 5 bases and 0 bases respectively, with 17 bases between them. This CDR3 has 17 residues. Germline V CDR1 and CDR2: SGHAT, FQNNGV.

The CDR3 DNA reads as TGTGCCAGTAGTTTGGACAGGGGCTACAATGAGCAGTTCTTC. This translates into CASSLDRGYNEQFF. The chain links TRBV19 to TRBJ2-1; 9 bases are a match to TRBD1. This CDR3 has 14 residues. CDR1 is LNHDA and CDR2 is SQIVND in the germline V gene (reference sequence). V lost 5 bases, J lost 3 bases, and 2 bases stayed unmatched.

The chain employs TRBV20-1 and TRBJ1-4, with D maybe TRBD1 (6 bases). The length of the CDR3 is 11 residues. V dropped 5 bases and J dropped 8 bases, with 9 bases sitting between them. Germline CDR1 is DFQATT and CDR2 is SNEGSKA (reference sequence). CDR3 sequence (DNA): TGCAGTGCTTTCGGACAGGAAAAACTGTTTTTT. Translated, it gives CSAFGQEKLFF.

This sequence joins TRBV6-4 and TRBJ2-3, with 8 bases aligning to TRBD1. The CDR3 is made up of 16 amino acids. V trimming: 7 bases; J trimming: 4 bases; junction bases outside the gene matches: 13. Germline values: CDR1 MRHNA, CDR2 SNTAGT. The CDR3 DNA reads TGTGCCAGCACATCTGATAACGGACAGGGCGCAGATACGCAGTATTTT. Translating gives CASTSDNGQGADTQYF.

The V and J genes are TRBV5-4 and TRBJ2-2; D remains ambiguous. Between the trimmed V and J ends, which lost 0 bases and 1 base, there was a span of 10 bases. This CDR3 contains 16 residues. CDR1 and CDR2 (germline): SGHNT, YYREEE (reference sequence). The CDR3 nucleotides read TGTGCCAGCAGCTTGGCCGGGCGACTGAACACCGGGGAGCTGTTTTTT. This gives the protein CASSLAGRLNTGELFF.

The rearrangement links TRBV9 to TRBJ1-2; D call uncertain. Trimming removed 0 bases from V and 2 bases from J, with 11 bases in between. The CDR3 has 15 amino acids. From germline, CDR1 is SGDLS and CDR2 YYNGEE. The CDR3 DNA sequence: TGTGCCAGCAGCGTAGATGGCAAGACCAACTATGGCTACACCTTC. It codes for CASSVDGKTNYGYTF.

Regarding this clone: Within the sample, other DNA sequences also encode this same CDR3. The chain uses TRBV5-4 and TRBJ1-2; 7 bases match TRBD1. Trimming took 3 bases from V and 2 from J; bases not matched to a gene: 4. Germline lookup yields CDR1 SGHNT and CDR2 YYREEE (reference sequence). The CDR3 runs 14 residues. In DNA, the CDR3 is TGTGCCAGCAGCTCGAAACAGGGGAACTATGGCTACACCTTC. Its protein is CASSSKQGNYGYTF.

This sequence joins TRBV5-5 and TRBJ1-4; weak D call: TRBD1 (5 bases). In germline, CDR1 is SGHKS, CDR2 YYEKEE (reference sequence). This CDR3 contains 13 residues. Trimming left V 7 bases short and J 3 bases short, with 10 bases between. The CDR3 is CASSGPANEKLFF. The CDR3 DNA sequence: TGTGCCAGCTCGGGGCCGGCTAATGAAAAACTGTTTTTT.

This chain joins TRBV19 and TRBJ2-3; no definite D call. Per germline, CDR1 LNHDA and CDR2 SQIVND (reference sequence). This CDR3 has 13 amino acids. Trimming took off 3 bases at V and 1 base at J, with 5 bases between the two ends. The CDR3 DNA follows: TGTGCCAGTAGTATCCTGCGCACAGATACGCAGTATTTT. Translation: CASSILRTDTQYF.

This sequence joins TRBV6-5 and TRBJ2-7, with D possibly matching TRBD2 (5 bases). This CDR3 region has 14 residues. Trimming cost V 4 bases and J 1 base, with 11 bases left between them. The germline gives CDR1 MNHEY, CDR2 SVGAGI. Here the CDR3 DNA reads TGTGCCAGCAGTTTCTTGAGGGCTTCCTACGAGCAGTACTTC. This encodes CASSFLRASYEQYF.

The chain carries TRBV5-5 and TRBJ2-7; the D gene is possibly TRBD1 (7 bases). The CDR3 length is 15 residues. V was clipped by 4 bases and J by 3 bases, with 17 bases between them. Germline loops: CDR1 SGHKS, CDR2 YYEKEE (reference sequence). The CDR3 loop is CASSRDHRGLYEQYF. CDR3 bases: TGTGCCAGCAGCCGGGACCACAGGGGACTCTACGAGCAGTACTTC.